The sequence of this T cell receptor (beta chain) was determined in a study of OX40 agonist ivuxolimab in advanced cancers. Generated by immunoSEQ multiplex PCR, the TCRdb table keeps only in-frame clones and is missing some. The repertoire consists of tens of thousands of clones, with roughly 84% occurring once and the leading ten covering 0.85% to 1%. Of note for this clone: Antigen unknown.

Findings and limits, study-wide: CD8+ T cells showed, on average, more clonal expansion than CD4+ cells.

Germline lookup yields CDR1 SQVTM and CDR2 ANQGSEA. Trimming took 4 bases from V and 2 from J, leaving 17 bases between them. The CDR3 is 15 amino acids. This sample comprised CD4+ or CD8+ T cells sorted from blood, obtained in a trial of the OX40 agonist ivuxolimab. The chain has TRBV29-1 and TRBJ1-2, with D maybe TRBD1 (5 bases). This TCR came from an adult with an advanced solid tumor such as melanoma, head and neck, liver or kidney cancer. The CDR3 coding sequence is TGCAGCGTTGGTGGTCAGGGTAGTTACAACTATGGCTACACCTTC. Residues: CSVGGQGSYNYGYTF.